These T cell receptor beta chains were read from a single sample in a study of blood T cell repertoires in COVID-19. The protocol was immunoSEQ multiplex PCR, while the TCRdb copy is restricted to in-frame clones and leaves out a portion. The top ten hold 8.5% to 14% of the sample, which has 270,000 or so clones, around 92% seen once. The sequencing sample was made of peripheral blood. The receptors come from a woman aged 25 to 39 with COVID-19, enrolled during active disease. Both conserved end residues are part of each CDR3. D genes are given only for firm matches. Rows give clone size only sometimes, using once, few, many, or a class for an expanded clone.

TRBV7-8	TRBD2	TRBJ2-7	NA	TGTGCCAGCAGCCGCCAATTAGCGGGTGACCGCTACGAGCAGTACTTC	CASSRQLAGDRYEQYF
TRBV27	NA	TRBJ1-1	NA	TGTGCCAGCAGTTTAAGGAGGGCCTTCGAAGCTTTCTTT	CASSLRRAFEAFF
TRBV27	TRBD1	TRBJ1-1	NA	TGTGCCAGCAGTTTTTCCGGGACAGGGTCTGAAGCTTTCTTT	CASSFSGTGSEAFF
TRBV7-6	NA	TRBJ2-5	NA	TGTGCCAGCAGCTTAGTCCGGGAGACCCAGTACTTC	CASSLVRETQYF
TRBV6-5	NA	TRBJ1-2	NA	TGTGCCAGCAGACTACAGGCGACTAACTATGGCTACACCTTC	CASRLQATNYGYTF
TRBV5-4	TRBD1	TRBJ2-7	NA	TGTGCCAGTAGCTTATCAGACAGGGCCCCCTACGAGCAGTACTTC	CASSLSDRAPYEQYF
TRBV6-1	NA	TRBJ2-7	NA	TGTGCCAGCAGTGAGGACTCAGAGTATAACGCCTACGAGCAGTACTTC	CASSEDSEYNAYEQYF
TRBV4-1	NA	TRBJ2-7	NA	TGCGCCAGCAGCCAAGATTTCGGGACTTCGGCCTACGAGCAGTACTTC	CASSQDFGTSAYEQYF
TRBV28	NA	TRBJ1-4	NA	TGTGCCAGCAGTTTGAGGGGGAGTGTGGCTGAAAAACTGTTTTTT	CASSLRGSVAEKLFF
TRBV24-1	TRBD1	TRBJ1-4	NA	TGTGCCACCAGTGACCGGGACAGGAATATTGAAAAACTGTTTTTT	CATSDRDRNIEKLFF
TRBV9	NA	TRBJ1-5	once	TGTGCCAGCAGCGCGGACGGGGATCAGCCCCAGCATTTT	CASSADGDQPQHF
TRBV5-5	TRBD1	TRBJ1-1	NA	TGTGCCAGCAGCTTCCTAAGCCGACAGGGAGGCACTGAAGCTTTCTTT	CASSFLSRQGGTEAFF
TRBV6-6	NA	TRBJ1-2	NA	TGTGCCAGCAGTTACTCGATAGGGGACACCTATGGCTACACCTTC	CASSYSIGDTYGYTF
TRBV4-2	NA	TRBJ1-2	once	TGTGCCAGCAGCCAAGATTCAGGGGCCTATGGCTACACCTTC	CASSQDSGAYGYTF
TRBV11-3	NA	TRBJ2-5	NA	TGTGCCAGCAGCTTAGATAGCCCCTTACGAGAGACCCAGTACTTC	CASSLDSPLRETQYF
TRBV3-1/TRBV3-2	TRBD1	TRBJ1-2	NA	TGTGCCAGCAGCCCGAGGGGACAGGGCTATGGCTACACCTTC	CASSPRGQGYGYTF
TRBV19	TRBD1	TRBJ2-7	NA	TGTGCCAGTAGCGAAGGGGGCAGGGGTGTTTACGAGCAGTACTTC	CASSEGGRGVYEQYF
TRBV10-1	NA	TRBJ2-7	NA	TGCGCCAGCAGTGATGCCCTGGGAGGATTCTACGAGCAGTACTTC	CASSDALGGFYEQYF
TRBV10-3	NA	TRBJ2-7	NA	TGTGCCATCGGACTACACAATTCCTACGAGCAGTACTTC	CAIGLHNSYEQYF
TRBV7-9	NA	TRBJ2-1	NA	TGTGCCAGCAGCTTAAGGCGGGACGGAAGTGAGCAGTTCTTC	CASSLRRDGSEQFF
TRBV2	TRBD1	TRBJ2-2	NA	TGTGCCAGCGACAGGGGAGTGGCCGGGGAGCTGTTTTTT	CASDRGVAGELFF
TRBV24-1	NA	TRBJ2-7	NA	TGTGCCACCAGTGATTTTGACAACAGGGAGCAGTACTTC	CATSDFDNREQYF
TRBV3-1/TRBV3-2	TRBD2	TRBJ2-1	NA	TGTGCCAGCAGCCAAGGGGTAATGACTAGCGGGGGGAATGAGCAGTTCTTC	CASSQGVMTSGGNEQFF
TRBV4-1	TRBD2	TRBJ2-1	NA	TGCGCCAGCAGCCAAGGGACTAGAAACCCCTACAATGAGCAGTTCTTC	CASSQGTRNPYNEQFF
TRBV28	NA	TRBJ1-4	NA	TGTGCCAGCAGTCCGTCTGCAACTAATGAAAAACTGTTTTTT	CASSPSATNEKLFF
TRBV3-1/TRBV3-2	NA	TRBJ2-5	NA	TGTGCCAGCAGCCTCCGGGAGACCCAGTACTTC	CASSLRETQYF
TRBV7-2	NA	TRBJ1-1	NA	TGTGCCAGCAGCTTAGGGCTTGGAGGTGGCGTTGAAGCTTTCTTT	CASSLGLGGGVEAFF
TRBV19	NA	TRBJ2-7	few	TGTGCCAGTAGTACCACAGGGTACGCCGAGCAGTACTTC	CASSTTGYAEQYF
TRBV7-8	TRBD1	TRBJ1-1	NA	TGTGCCAGCAGCCAAGACAGGGCGCACACTGAAGCTTTCTTT	CASSQDRAHTEAFF
TRBV9	NA	TRBJ1-6	NA	TGTGCCAGCAGCCCAAAGAGTGCCCCTACCCTCCACTTT	CASSPKSAPTLHF
TRBV7-9	TRBD1	TRBJ1-6	NA	TGTGCCAGCAGTTCCGGGACAGGGGTTTCACCCCTCCACTTT	CASSSGTGVSPLHF
TRBV27	TRBD1	TRBJ2-2	NA	TGTGCCAGCAGTTTAGACAGGGCCACCGGGGAGCTGTTTTTT	CASSLDRATGELFF
TRBV5-4	NA	TRBJ1-5	NA	TGTGCCAGCAGCACCCCAATGGAACCGGGGCAGCCCCAGCATTTT	CASSTPMEPGQPQHF